This T cell receptor beta chain was identified during a study of blood T cell repertoires in COVID-19. Measured with immunoSEQ multiplex PCR; TCRdb has only the in-frame clones, and not every one. The sample shows under 350,000 clones, approximately 90% of them seen only once. The germline CDR1 and CDR2 sequences are SNHLY and FYNNEI. The CDR3 has 14 amino acids. Trimming took off 5 bases at V and 2 bases at J, with 10 bases between the two ends. The receptor's source is a man aged 35 to 55 with acute or convalescent COVID-19. Sequenced sample: peripheral blood. The chain uses TRBV2 and TRBJ1-3, with unresolved D. This CDR3 is CASSLGEAGNTIYF. In nucleotides, the CDR3 is TGTGCCAGCAGTCTCGGGGAGGCTGGAAACACCATATATTTT.